This T cell receptor (beta chain) was found in a study of T cells in Graves' hyperthyroidism and ophthalmopathy. TCR beta CDR3 region amplification was performed from RNA transcripts. HTBI primers were the set used in a first-round RT-PCR of the TCR CDR3. TCRdb reanalysed the multiplex PCR reads using MiXCR and keeps one entry per CDR3 protein. Counted here are about 400,000 distinct CDR3 sequences, around 14% occurring once; the ten biggest clones make up 7.5% to 8%. Germline V gene lookup returns CDR1 DFQATT and CDR2 SNEGSKA (reference sequence). The CDR3 spans 15 residues. Unmatched junction bases numbered 10, after V lost 8 bases and J lost 2 bases. This clonotype was detected many times.

This clonotype originated in a young woman with Graves' hyperthyroidism. V gene TRBV20-1 combines with J gene TRBJ2-3, with 10 nucleotides matching TRBD2. The sequenced sample consisted of blood. The CDR3 protein is CSFLSGGALTDTQYF. The CDR3 region has the DNA TGCAGTTTTCTAAGCGGGGGGGCCCTCACAGATACGCAGTATTTT.